This TCR beta chain was identified in a study of PD-1 blockade in classical Hodgkin lymphoma. About the research overall: Patients were infused with nivolumab 3 mg/kg every 2 weeks.

Produced via immunoSEQ multiplex PCR; TCRdb's table is partial and in-frame only. Of roughly 150,000 clones listed, around 84% were seen once; the top ten hold 9.2%. On this clone: What it binds is not known.

The CDR3 runs to 13 residues. Germline V gives CDR1 SEHNR, CDR2 FQNEAQ (reference sequence). Trimming took 2 bases from V and 5 from J, leaving 7 bases between them. The patients all showed relapse after autologous stem cell transplantation, while their brentuximab vedotin exposure varied. Broader study findings: Those achieving complete response showed baseline diversity like newly diagnosed patients. By C4D1 there was a significant rise in CD4+ TCR diversity but not in CD8+ TCR diversity. Repertoire difference causes, possibly disease activity or prior therapy, remain undefined.

This specimen consisted of peripheral blood mononuclear cells (PBMCs), obtained before the second cycle of nivolumab. This sequence was found in a human donor with classical Hodgkin lymphoma. The chain couples TRBV7-9 to TRBJ2-1; D gene ambiguous. The CDR3 spells CASSLHRNNEQFF. Here the CDR3 DNA reads TGTGCCAGCAGCTTACACCGGAACAATGAGCAGTTCTTC.